The clone carrying this TCR beta chain has ten or more counts. The sample is drawn from a study of T cells in Graves' hyperthyroidism and ophthalmopathy. Study-wide context: The initial diagnosis was the point when peripheral blood was collected, ahead of any treatment.

There were TCR beta CDR3 regions amplified from RNA transcripts. HTBI primers were used for first-round RT-PCR of the TCR CDR3. Via MiXCR, TCRdb re-called the multiplex PCR reads, giving one row per CDR3 protein. Found here are hundreds of thousands of distinct CDR3 sequences, around 39% of them singletons; the top ten hold about 9%. This receptor was obtained from a man younger than 35 with Graves' hyperthyroidism. The sequencing sample was made of blood.

The CDR3 here is CSVRRGQVNTEAFF. DNA of the CDR3: TGCAGCGTAAGGAGGGGGCAGGTGAACACTGAAGCTTTCTTT. The V call is TRBV29-1, the J call TRBJ1-1, with 7 bases aligning to TRBD1. J was trimmed by 0 bases and V by 6 bases; bases with no gene match: 7. Germline V CDR1 and CDR2: SQVTM, ANQGSEA. This CDR3 is 14 amino acids long.